This passage covers 27 T cell receptor beta chains from one sample sequenced in a study of T cell clonality in common variable immunodeficiency. Overall study findings and caveats: In common variable immunodeficiency, TCR beta chains reportedly carried fewer deletions and N-nucleotide insertions.

These receptors' antigens are unknown. Profiled with immunoSEQ multiplex PCR; TCRdb holds only in-frame clones, not every one. This sample carries 25,000 to 30,000 clones, none of them present only once. The sequenced sample consisted of peripheral blood mononuclear cells. These receptors came from a human donor with common variable immunodeficiency.

This clone was seen only a few times. The observed sequence ends 3 residues before the CDR3 terminus, with the missing tail filled in from the germline J gene. The chain is built from TRBV29-1 and TRBJ2-7, with TRBD2 matching 12 bases. The CDR3 covers 14 residues. Germline V gene data show CDR1 as SQVTM and CDR2 as ANQGSEA. J lost 2 bases, V lost 5 bases, and 4 bases had no gene match. The CDR3 sequence is CSVQLAGGTYEQYF. CDR3 DNA, as far as it was read: TGCAGCGTTCAACTAGCGGGAGGTACCTACGAG.

This clone was recorded a few times. Read data end 3 residues before the CDR3 end; the end is taken from the germline J gene. The chain has TRBV7-9 and TRBJ1-3; D is unresolved. Trimming removed 2 bases from V and 4 bases from J, with 6 bases in between. Germline V gives CDR1 SEHNR, CDR2 FQNEAQ (reference sequence). This CDR3 contains 13 residues. The CDR3 loop is CASSLSAGNTIYF. The CDR3 bases that were read are TGTGCCAGCAGCTTAAGCGCGGGAAACACC.

This clone showed up many times. The CDR3 goes on 3 residues after the read ends, and that part is filled in from the germline J gene. The chain joins TRBV20-1 to TRBJ2-1; 11 positions match TRBD2. The trim removed 2 bases at V and 3 bases at J, leaving 9 bases unmatched. CDR1 and CDR2 from the germline V gene are DFQATT and SNEGSKA (reference sequence). The CDR3 contains 17 residues. The sequenced CDR3 bases are TGCAGTGCTAGAAACCTAGCGGGAGGTTTTGGCTACAATGAG. This sequence encodes CSARNLAGGFGYNE. The whole CDR3 sequence is CSARNLAGGFGYNEQFF.

Points on this clone: The read is 3 residues too short to cover the CDR3 end, so that end is filled in from the germline J gene. This sequence joins TRBV20-1 and TRBJ2-7; 8 nucleotides line up with TRBD2. The CDR3 contains 15 residues. V dropped 6 bases and J dropped 0; count of bases not matched to a gene: 10. CDR1 and CDR2 (germline): DFQATT, SNEGSKA (reference sequence). CDR3 in amino acids: CSAASGRTSSYEQYF. CDR3 bases read: TGCAGTGCAGCTAGCGGGCGTACAAGCTCCTACGAG.

Note on this clone: The same CDR3 also results from other DNA sequences found in this sample. CDR3 protein: CASSGQGVYEQYF. CDR3 DNA, as far as it was read: TGTGCCAGCAGCGGACAGGGGGTCTACGAG. This chain uses TRBV2 with TRBJ2-7; 10 bases map to TRBD1. The observed sequence ends 3 residues before the CDR3 terminus, with the missing tail filled in from the germline J gene. This CDR3 region has 13 residues. Germline trimming cut 6 bases from V and 3 bases from J; bases unmatched to any gene: 2. CDR1 is SNHLY, CDR2 FYNNEI, per germline.

To note about this clone: The read ends 3 residues shy of where the CDR3 ends; the end is completed using the germline J gene. The chain combines TRBV19 with TRBJ2-7; D is perhaps TRBD2 (6 bases). With 5 bases removed from V and 2 bases from J, the gap between germline ends came to 13 bases. The CDR3 runs to 14 residues. CDR1 LNHDA and CDR2 SQIVND come from the germline V gene (reference sequence). The part of the CDR3 DNA that was read is TGTGCCAGTAGTCTCAGCGGGCGGACCTACGAG. It codes for CASSLSGRTYE. The whole CDR3 sequence is CASSLSGRTYEQYF.

In this sample, this clone turned up a few times. The CDR3 end lies 3 residues beyond the end of the read and is filled in from the germline J gene. The rearrangement joins TRBV19 to TRBJ1-2; D unresolved. CDR3 length: 12 residues. Trimming pared 5 bases from V and 6 bases from J, leaving 10 bases between. Germline V gives CDR1 LNHDA, CDR2 SQIVND (reference sequence). CDR3 loop: CASSGPGDGYTF. CDR3 DNA, as far as it was read: TGTGCCAGTAGTGGTCCCGGGGATGGC.

For this clone: The read ends 3 residues shy of where the CDR3 ends; the end is completed using the germline J gene. The chain couples TRBV19 to TRBJ2-2, with D possibly TRBD1 on 6 matching bases. Per germline, CDR1 LNHDA and CDR2 SQIVND (reference sequence). V was trimmed by 6 bases and J by 0 bases, leaving 14 bases between them. The CDR3 runs to 16 residues. Incomplete CDR3 DNA: TGTGCCAGTAGACCCCAGGGGAATGCGAACACCGGGGAG. Amino acids: CASRPQGNANTGE. The whole CDR3 protein reads CASRPQGNANTGELFF. Supplemented by reference TRBV19 and TRBJ2-2, the full variable domain reads DGGITQSPKYLFRKEGQNVTLSCEQNLNHDAMYWYRQDPGQGLRLIYYSQIVNDFQKGDIAEGYSVSREKKESFPLTVTSAQKNPTAFYLCASRPQGNANTGELFFGEGSRLTVL.

Notes on this clone: With the read ending 3 residues before the CDR3 end, the germline J gene is used to fill in that end. The chain has TRBV19 and TRBJ1-1; D is unresolved. This CDR3 contains 13 residues. Per germline, CDR1 LNHDA and CDR2 SQIVND (reference sequence). The covered CDR3 bases are TGTGCCAGTAGTACGGGCGAGGCGGGGAAA. Its protein product is CASSTGEAGK. In full, the CDR3 reads CASSTGEAGKAFF.

This clone was counted ten times or more. The read halts 3 residues ahead of the CDR3 end, with the missing end drawn from the germline J gene. The chain links TRBV19 to TRBJ1-2; the match to TRBD1 covers 9 bases. With V trimmed by 3 bases and J by 4 bases, 6 bases remained unmatched. Looked up from germline, CDR1 is LNHDA and CDR2 is SQIVND (reference sequence). CDR3 length: 15 amino acids. The DNA read from the CDR3 is TGTGCCAGTAGTATCGGGACAGGGATTCTCTATGGC. Amino acid sequence: CASSIGTGILYG. The full CDR3 is CASSIGTGILYGYTF.

This clone was found many times. The read finishes 3 residues shy of the CDR3 end, and the germline J gene is used to complete it. V and J are TRBV18 and TRBJ2-3; TRBD2 matches at 10 bases. Germline V gene sequence: CDR1 KGHSH, CDR2 LQKENI. V gave up 6 bases and J gave up 0 bases; unmatched junction bases: 6. The CDR3 runs to 16 residues. The CDR3 reads CASSYVAGGSTDTQYF. The part of the CDR3 DNA that was read is TGTGCCAGCTCGTACGTAGCGGGAGGTAGCACAGATACG.

This clone was found many times. The read ends 3 residues before the CDR3 terminus; that terminus is restored from the germline J gene. The chain has TRBV30 and TRBJ1-5; D is uncertain. Trimming left V 1 base short and J 7 bases short, with 14 bases between. The V gene's germline CDR1 is GTSNPN and CDR2 SVGIG (reference sequence). The CDR3 is 14 amino acids. CDR3 DNA (partial): TGTGCCTGGAGTGCACAGAACGGCGGGCAGCCC. Its translation is CAWSAQNGGQP. The CDR3 as a whole reads CAWSAQNGGQPQHF.

The sample holds many counts of this clone. The read terminates 3 residues ahead of where the CDR3 ends, so the germline J gene completes it. V is TRBV20-1 and J is TRBJ2-2; maybe TRBD2 (6 bases). Germline V gene lookup returns CDR1 DFQATT and CDR2 SNEGSKA (reference sequence). V was shortened by 5 bases and J by 0 bases, with 10 bases between the two germline ends. This CDR3 is 14 amino acids long. The CDR3 is CSAPGLANTGELFF. CDR3 bases read: TGCAGTGCTCCGGGACTGGCGAACACCGGGGAG.

This clone appeared many times. The read halts 3 residues ahead of the CDR3 end, with the missing end drawn from the germline J gene. This chain connects TRBV19 to TRBJ1-2, with a possible D match to TRBD1 (6 bases). The germline V gene has CDR1 LNHDA and CDR2 SQIVND (reference sequence). CDR3 length equals 13 residues. V was pared by 4 bases and J by 7 bases, with 13 bases between. CDR3 in amino acids: CASSTDSPVGYTF. The sequenced part of the CDR3 DNA is TGTGCCAGTAGTACGGACAGTCCGGTTGGC. The full variable domain, with the rest looked up from reference TRBV19 and TRBJ1-2, is DGGITQSPKYLFRKEGQNVTLSCEQNLNHDAMYWYRQDPGQGLRLIYYSQIVNDFQKGDIAEGYSVSREKKESFPLTVTSAQKNPTAFYLCASSTDSPVGYTFGSGTRLTVV.

There are a few counts of this clone. Read sequence stops 3 residues before the CDR3 end, and the germline J gene provides the missing end. The J gene is TRBJ2-7, the V gene TRBV7-9; 8 bases align to TRBD2. This CDR3 has 15 residues. Trimming removed 5 bases from V and 2 bases from J; junction bases left unmatched: 8. Looked up from germline, CDR1 is SEHNR and CDR2 is FQNEAQ (reference sequence). CDR3 region: CASSQLAEDPYEQYF. The sequenced part of the CDR3 DNA is TGTGCCAGCAGCCAACTAGCGGAGGACCCCTACGAG.

About this clone itself: Sequencing ends 3 residues short of the CDR3 end; the germline J gene provides the rest. V usage is TRBV7-6 and J usage is TRBJ2-7; 11 bases fit TRBD2. V dropped 7 bases and J dropped 2; count of bases not matched to a gene: 10. The CDR3 spans 16 residues. Germline lookup yields CDR1 SGHVS and CDR2 FNYEAQ. The part of the CDR3 DNA that was read is TGTGCCAGCACCCCCGACGTAGCGGGAGGGACCTACGAG. Translating gives CASTPDVAGGTYE. In full, the CDR3 reads CASTPDVAGGTYEQYF.

The sample holds many counts of this clone. The read gets to within 3 residues of the CDR3 end, and the germline J gene fills in the rest. V and J are TRBV19 and TRBJ2-2; the match to TRBD1 covers 9 bases. The CDR3 sequence is 14 residues long. The germline CDR1 and CDR2 sequences are LNHDA and SQIVND (reference sequence). V shed 10 bases and J 0 bases; nucleotides not matched to a gene: 3. CDR3 loop: CATRDRANTGELFF. The CDR3 DNA, read in part, is TGTGCCACGAGGGACAGGGCGAACACCGGGGAG.

As to this clone: The read falls 3 residues short of the CDR3 end, and the missing part is taken from the germline J gene. The rearrangement uses TRBV2 and TRBJ2-7; TRBD2 agrees at 7 bases. Looked up from germline, CDR1 is SNHLY and CDR2 is FYNNEI. CDR3 length: 14 amino acids. After removal of 10 bases from V and 0 bases from J, the junction contained 9 bases not matched to a gene. Incomplete CDR3 DNA: TGTGCCAACCTGGGAGCGGGACCCTCCTACGAG. It yields the protein CANLGAGPSYE. The full CDR3 sequence reads CANLGAGPSYEQYF. The full variable domain, in which reference TRBV2 and TRBJ2-7 provide the parts outside the CDR3, is EPEVTQTPSHQVTQMGQEVILRCVPISNHLYFYWYRQILGQKVEFLVSFYNNEISEKSEIFDDQFSVERPDGSNFTLKIRSTKLEDSAMYFCANLGAGPSYEQYFGPGTRLTVT.

This clone has at least ten counts. The read finishes 3 residues shy of the CDR3 end, and the germline J gene is used to complete it. The chain joins TRBV5-1 to TRBJ2-1, with D perhaps TRBD2 (6 bases). Germline V gene sequence: CDR1 SGHRS, CDR2 YFSETQ. The CDR3 contains 16 residues. V lost 0 bases and J 0 bases, leaving 10 bases between the germline ends. This CDR3 is CASSLGGGDSYNEQFF. CDR3 DNA (partial): TGCGCCAGCAGCTTGGGTGGCGGGGACTCCTACAATGAG.

As regards this clone: The CDR3 goes on 3 residues after the read ends, and that part is filled in from the germline J gene. The J gene is TRBJ2-7, the V gene TRBV29-1; D is possibly TRBD1 or TRBD2 (7 bases each). The CDR3 extends over 13 amino acids. V shed 5 bases and J shed 3 bases, with 14 bases lying between them. CDR1 SQVTM and CDR2 ANQGSEA come from the germline V gene. The CDR3 is CSVRQGGDYEQYF. The sequenced CDR3 bases are TGCAGCGTTCGACAGGGAGGGGACTACGAG.

The table lists this clone with a few counts. The read stops 3 residues short of the end of the CDR3; the missing end is completed from the germline J gene. The V call is TRBV5-1, the J call TRBJ2-1, with 7 bases identical to TRBD2. Looked up from germline, CDR1 is SGHRS and CDR2 is YFSETQ. V trimming: 4 bases; J trimming: 7 bases; junction bases outside the gene matches: 11. The CDR3 loop spans 15 amino acids. CDR3 sequence reads: CASSRIAGPLNEQFF. The CDR3 bases that were read are TGCGCCAGCAGCAGGATAGCGGGTCCCCTAAATGAG. Supplemented by reference TRBV5-1 and TRBJ2-1, the full variable domain reads KAGVTQTPRYLIKTRGQQVTLSCSPISGHRSVSWYQQTPGQGLQFLFEYFSETQRNKGNFPGRFSGRQFSNSRSEMNVSTLELGDSALYLCASSRIAGPLNEQFFGPGTRLTVL.

This clone was seen many times. From the germline J gene comes the end of the CDR3, since the read stops 3 residues before it. The chain combines TRBV30 with TRBJ1-1, with D possibly being TRBD1 (6 bases). The V gene's germline CDR1 is GTSNPN and CDR2 SVGIG (reference sequence). The CDR3 has 11 amino acids. V was cut by 8 bases and J by 1 base, with 8 bases left in between. CDR3 sequence reads: CARTENTEAFF. The sequenced part of the CDR3 DNA is TGTGCCCGGACAGAGAACACTGAA. Supplemented by reference TRBV30 and TRBJ1-1, the full variable domain reads SQTIHQWPATLVQPVGSPLSLECTVEGTSNPNLYWYRQAAGRGLQLLFYSVGIGQISSEVPQNLSASRPQDRQFILSSKKLLLSDSGFYLCARTENTEAFFGQGTRLTVV.

This clone was observed at least ten times. The missing CDR3 end, 3 residues past where the read stops, is filled in from the germline J gene. This chain connects TRBV5-1 to TRBJ1-4, with D possibly matching TRBD1 (5 bases). Germline CDR1 reads SGHRS; CDR2 reads YFSETQ. V lost 4 bases and J lost 0, with 10 bases in between. The CDR3 covers 15 residues. CDR3 protein: CASSTGGTTNEKLFF. CDR3 DNA (partial): TGCGCCAGCAGCACGGGGGGTACAACTAATGAAAAA.

In regard to this clone: The read stops 3 residues short of the end of the CDR3; the missing end is completed from the germline J gene. The chain employs TRBV6-1 and TRBJ2-3; D is perhaps TRBD2 (5 bases). V was shortened by 2 bases and J by 5 bases, with 11 bases between the two germline ends. This CDR3 is built from 14 residues. Germline loops: CDR1 MNHNS, CDR2 SASEGT. CDR3 DNA (partial): TGTGCCAGCAGTGAATGGCTAGCCGGAGATACG. Encoded protein: CASSEWLAGDT. The complete CDR3 protein is CASSEWLAGDTQYF.

This clone has ten or more counts. From the germline J gene comes the end of the CDR3, since the read stops 3 residues before it. The chain carries TRBV5-6 and TRBJ2-7; 7 positions agree with TRBD2. V shed 1 base and J 2 bases; nucleotides not matched to a gene: 3. This CDR3 region has 14 residues. In germline, CDR1 is SGHDT, CDR2 YYEEEE. This CDR3 reads CASSLWDYTYEQYF. CDR3 DNA (partial): TGTGCCAGCAGCTTGTGGGACTATACCTACGAG.

This clone came up a few times. The sequenced fragment ends 3 residues before the CDR3 boundary, so the rest is inferred from the germline J gene. The J gene is TRBJ2-1, the V gene TRBV20-1; 8 bases map to TRBD2. This CDR3 has 15 amino acids. CDR1 is DFQATT, CDR2 SNEGSKA, per germline (reference sequence). V trimming: 1 base; J trimming: 6 bases; junction bases outside the gene matches: 8. This chain's CDR3 is CSARVAGTRLNEQFF. CDR3 DNA (partial): TGCAGTGCTAGAGTTGCGGGGACTAGACTCAATGAG.

There are a few counts of this clone. CDR3 bases read: TGTGCCAGCAGCCTTACAATGAACACTGAA. This sequence encodes CASSLTMNTE. The whole CDR3 reads CASSLTMNTEAFF. The chain combines TRBV2 with TRBJ1-1, with no clear D. The read falls 3 residues short of the CDR3 end, and the missing part is taken from the germline J gene. Trimming pared 6 bases from V and 0 bases from J, leaving 8 bases between. Germline V CDR1 and CDR2: SNHLY, FYNNEI. This CDR3 comprises 13 residues. Full variable domain (outside the CDR3, taken from reference TRBV2 and TRBJ1-1): EPEVTQTPSHQVTQMGQEVILRCVPISNHLYFYWYRQILGQKVEFLVSFYNNEISEKSEIFDDQFSVERPDGSNFTLKIRSTKLEDSAMYFCASSLTMNTEAFFGQGTRLTVV.